This T cell receptor (beta chain) came from a study of T-cell reconstitution after alpha-beta-depleted transplantation in children (dated by TCRdb to the mid-2010s). For the study in its entirety: Using TCR repertoire profiling, the study followed T-cell immune reconstitution in a quantitative way in children after TCRalphabeta/CD19-depleted allogeneic hematopoietic cell transplantation.

The label giving this sample's treatment or condition can be read as: allogeneic hematopoietic cell transplantation with graft depleted of TCRalphabeta T cells and CD19 B cells. Transplant recipients were children who received TCRalphabeta/CD19-depleted allogeneic hematopoietic cell grafts. This clonotype was detected ten times or more. Its antigen specificity is not known. Base qualities were left out, and no much larger clone turns up one base away. Here is what the overall study found, with its caveats: Over the following months the frequencies of hyperexpanded clones went down, and after one year T-cell counts and TCRbeta diversity were mostly credited to newly produced T cells. In some patients, the high TCRbeta diversity seen at day 60 was put down to recipient T cells and intrathymic progenitors that had survived conditioning. About two months after transplant, the apparently early recovery of alphabetaT-cell counts reportedly depended on just several hundred clones that had expanded rapidly and came from non-depleted graft cells.

Relative to germline, V is 4 bases shorter and J is 8 bases shorter, with 14 bases between their ends. From its cysteine to its phenylalanine, the CDR3 spans 14 amino acids. This entry keeps only the CDR3 DNA: 42 bases, framed from base 1. CDR1 and CDR2 are drawn from the germline V gene: MNHEY, SVGAGI. The method was PCR. These reads were obtained on an Illumina HiSeq 2500. To normalize quantification of the TCRbeta repertoire, the TCR libraries were built with molecular barcoding that relied on unique molecular identifiers. TCRdb itself trimmed the public reads at Q25 with fastp, ran MiXCR and retained productive beta chains. Each entry is one CDR3 protein sequence, shown with its most common DNA and genes. This sample has about 300,000 distinct CDR3 sequences in its table, and 10% of those were observed once. The ten largest clones add up to 7.5% of the sample.

The sample here was PBMCs, taken before TCRalphabeta/CD19-depleted stem cell transplant. The sequence was obtained from a boy in the first two years of life with acute myeloid leukemia, due to receive a stem cell transplant. This sequence uses TRBV6-5 and TRBJ2-2; the D gene is not confidently resolved. This receptor carries the CDR3 CASSFAEWSGELFF. Here is the DNA: TGTGCCAGCAGTTTCGCGGAGTGGTCTGGGGAGCTGTTTTTT.